The 24 T cell receptor beta chains presented below share a single source sample, sequenced in a study of cytomegalovirus exposure and HLA in healthy donors. TCRdb's copy holds only in-frame clones and misses some; the assay was immunoSEQ multiplex PCR. The sample carries about 50,000 clones, just over 90% recorded once. Sequenced sample: PBMCs. The receptors shown here come from a woman younger than 35 in good health and CMV-seropositive.

The rearrangement joins TRBV7-8 to TRBJ1-2; 9 nucleotides align to TRBD1. Per germline, CDR1 SGHVS and CDR2 FQNEAQ. J lost 4 bases, V lost 1 base, and 7 bases had no gene match. The CDR3 contains 16 residues. CDR3 coding DNA: TGTGCCAGCAGCTTAGGGGGACAGGGAATGGCCTATGGCTACACCTTC. Protein product: CASSLGGQGMAYGYTF.

The chain couples TRBV2 to TRBJ1-6; 8 bases are a match to TRBD1. The CDR3 contains 15 residues. Germline loops: CDR1 SNHLY, CDR2 FYNNEI. V was clipped by 5 bases and J by 8 bases; unmatched bases: 8. CDR3 amino acids: CASSPNRGKDSPLHF. CDR3 in DNA: TGTGCCAGCAGTCCTAACAGGGGGAAGGATTCACCCCTCCACTTT. Together with reference TRBV2 and TRBJ1-6, the CDR3 gives the full variable domain: EPEVTQTPSHQVTQMGQEVILRCVPISNHLYFYWYRQILGQKVEFLVSFYNNEISEKSEIFDDQFSVERPDGSNFTLKIRSTKLEDSAMYFCASSPNRGKDSPLHFGNGTRLTVT.

This chain connects TRBV5-6 to TRBJ2-1; TRBD1 matches at 7 bases. The CDR3 has 15 amino acids. V dropped 5 bases and J dropped 0; count of bases not matched to a gene: 5. The germline V gene encodes CDR1 SGHDT and CDR2 YYEEEE. In nucleotides, the CDR3 is TGTGCCAGCAGATCAACAGGGGTCTCCTACAATGAGCAGTTCTTC. Amino acid sequence: CASRSTGVSYNEQFF.

The V gene is TRBV10-3, the J gene TRBJ2-1, with D uncertain. This CDR3 has 14 amino acids. Germline lookup yields CDR1 ENHRY and CDR2 SYGVKD. The germline V and J ends were trimmed by 3 bases and 9 bases, with 15 bases remaining between them. The CDR3 DNA is TGTGCCATCAGTGACTCGCAGGTAAACGGTGAGCAGTTCTTC. Its translation is CAISDSQVNGEQFF.

The V and J genes are TRBV7-3 and TRBJ2-1, with TRBD2 identical over 8 bases. CDR1 and CDR2 (germline): SGHTA, FQGTGA. With V trimmed by 3 bases and J by 7 bases, 5 bases remained unmatched. This CDR3 contains 14 residues. CDR3 nucleotide sequence: TGTGCCAGCAGCTTTAGCGGGGCGGAAAATGAGCAGTTCTTC. Its translation is CASSFSGAENEQFF.

This clone was seen more than once but under ten times. V gene TRBV4-3 combines with J gene TRBJ2-1, with 10 positions matching TRBD2. V shed 4 bases, J shed 8 bases, and the junction held 11 bases outside the gene matches. This CDR3 comprises 16 residues. From germline, CDR1 is LGHNA and CDR2 YSLEER. CDR3 DNA sequence: TGCGCCAGCAGCCTCGAAGGGGGTAGCGGGGGGTATGAGCAGTTCTTC. Its protein is CASSLEGGSGGYEQFF.

This clone was recorded only once. J is TRBJ2-2 and V is TRBV6-1; 12 bases map to TRBD2. The CDR3 is 18 amino acids. Germline values: CDR1 MNHNS, CDR2 SASEGT. V dropped 1 base and J dropped 5; count of bases not matched to a gene: 8. The CDR3, as DNA: TGTGCCAGCAGTGAAGTTCGGAGGACTAGCGGGGCTACCGGGGAGCTGTTTTTT. It is translated as CASSEVRRTSGATGELFF.

This clone turned up a few times. The V gene is TRBV12-5, the J gene TRBJ1-1; TRBD1 matches 9 bases. V shed 8 bases, J shed 2 bases, and the junction held 6 bases outside the gene matches. The CDR3 contains 14 residues. Germline V lookup: CDR1 LGHNT, CDR2 FRNRAP. CDR3 in DNA: TGTGCTAGTACAGGGGGCAGTCGCAACACTGAAGCTTTCTTT. Protein: CASTGGSRNTEAFF.

This clone was seen just once. This chain uses TRBV7-9 with TRBJ1-1; possible D gene TRBD1, 6 bases. Trimming left V 2 bases short and J 5 bases short, with 18 bases between. This CDR3 contains 16 residues. Per germline, CDR1 SEHNR and CDR2 FQNEAQ (reference sequence). For the CDR3, the DNA is TGTGCCAGCAGCTTACACACACAGGGAATTAGGACTGAAGCTTTCTTT. Translated: CASSLHTQGIRTEAFF.

In regard to this clone: Other DNA sequences of this sample code for an identical CDR3. Written as DNA, the CDR3 is TGTGCCAGCAGTTCTACCGGGGGCTACGAGCAGTACTTC. Translating gives CASSSTGGYEQYF. The chain couples TRBV6-1 to TRBJ2-7, with D possibly being TRBD2 (6 bases). The germline CDR1 and CDR2 sequences are MNHNS and SASEGT. This CDR3 has 13 residues. Trimming removed 5 bases at V and 3 bases at J, with 11 bases between.

This clone was seen just once. The chain joins TRBV4-3 to TRBJ1-1; D gene ambiguous. CDR3 size: 15 residues. The V gene's germline CDR1 is LGHNA and CDR2 YSLEER. Trimming took 0 bases from V and 13 from J, leaving 21 bases between them. Here the CDR3 DNA reads TGCGCCAGCAGCCAAGAGGCTGGGCTAAAGGTAGCGAGTTTCTTT. It encodes CASSQEAGLKVASFF.

This clone appeared a single time. V gene TRBV19 combines with J gene TRBJ1-5, with D maybe TRBD1 (6 bases). With 6 bases removed from V and 1 base from J, the gap between germline ends came to 10 bases. Germline V lookup: CDR1 LNHDA, CDR2 SQIVND (reference sequence). CDR3 length: 14 amino acids. CDR3 loop: CASRPTGSNQPQHF. CDR3 sequence (DNA): TGTGCCAGTAGGCCCACAGGGAGCAATCAGCCCCAGCATTTT.

The chain joins TRBV7-8 to TRBJ2-1, with a tentative D call TRBD1 (6 bases). CDR3 length: 16 residues. CDR1 and CDR2 (germline): SGHVS, FQNEAQ. The V gene lost 4 bases and the J gene lost 1 base, with 14 bases spanning the gap. The CDR3 loop is CASSSRTVLSYNEQFF. The CDR3 DNA is TGTGCCAGCAGCTCGAGGACAGTCTTATCCTACAATGAGCAGTTCTTC.

This chain links TRBV15 with TRBJ2-1; 10 bases fit TRBD2. This CDR3 has 15 amino acids. V was clipped by 8 bases and J by 6 bases; unmatched bases: 10. Germline-derived CDR1 and CDR2 are LNHNV and YYDKDF (reference sequence). In nucleotides, the CDR3 is TGTGCCACCCGGGATCTAGCGGGGGCCCGCAATGAGCAGTTCTTC. It is translated as CATRDLAGARNEQFF.

The chain has TRBV9 and TRBJ1-6; 8 positions match TRBD1. This CDR3 is 17 amino acids long. Germline V lookup: CDR1 SGDLS, CDR2 YYNGEE. The V segment lost 2 bases and the J segment 0 bases; nucleotides outside the gene matches: 4. CDR3 nucleotides: TGTGCCAGCAGCGTGGGGGACAGGAGCTCCTATAATTCACCCCTCCACTTT. Protein product: CASSVGDRSSYNSPLHF. Complete variable domain (other parts from reference TRBV9 and TRBJ1-6): DSGVTQTPKHLITATGQRVTLRCSPRSGDLSVYWYQQSLDQGLQFLIQYYNGEERAKGNILERFSAQQFPDLHSELNLSSLELGDSALYFCASSVGDRSSYNSPLHFGNGTRLTVT.

In its sample, this clone was seen a few times. The J gene is TRBJ2-2, the V gene TRBV27; 7 bases match TRBD2. The germline V gene has CDR1 MNHEY and CDR2 SMNVEV (reference sequence). The CDR3 runs 16 residues. Losses at the gene ends were 5 bases for V and 4 bases for J; bases not matched to a gene: 10. DNA for the CDR3: TGTGCCAGCAGTAAGAGTAGCGGGCCACTCACCGGGGAGCTGTTTTTT. This sequence encodes CASSKSSGPLTGELFF.

V and J are TRBV7-2 and TRBJ2-2, with 9 bases that match TRBD2. The CDR3 sequence is 15 residues long. Germline assignment: CDR1 SGHTA and CDR2 FQGNSA. With V trimmed by 5 bases and J by 6 bases, 7 bases remained unmatched. This CDR3 is CASSPLAGGSGELFF. CDR3 nucleotide sequence: TGTGCCAGCAGCCCACTTGCGGGGGGGTCCGGGGAGCTGTTTTTT.

The chain links TRBV4-1 to TRBJ2-3, with 10 bases lining up with TRBD2. V lost 2 bases and J lost 3; bases outside the gene matches: 11. The germline gives CDR1 MGHRA, CDR2 YSYEKL. This CDR3 has 18 amino acids. CDR3 coding DNA: TGCGCCAGCAGCCAAACCCTCCAACCTAGCGGGGGAACAGATACGCAGTATTTT. As protein: CASSQTLQPSGGTDTQYF.

This clone appeared a single time. This sequence joins TRBV19 and TRBJ2-7, with 7 bases aligning to TRBD1. The V gene's germline CDR1 is LNHDA and CDR2 SQIVND (reference sequence). V lost 2 bases to trimming and J lost 2 bases; unmatched junction nucleotides: 3. This CDR3 spans 14 amino acids. The CDR3 nucleotides read TGTGCCAGTAGTATATTACAGGGGCCCTACGAGCAGTACTTC. This codes for CASSILQGPYEQYF.

V is TRBV11-2 and J is TRBJ1-3; the D gene is possibly TRBD1 (5 bases). The CDR3 has 15 amino acids. Per the germline V gene, CDR1 is SGHAT and CDR2 is FQNNGV. V was shortened by 4 bases and J by 3 bases, with 13 bases between the two germline ends. CDR3 nucleotides: TGTGCCAGCAGCTACGGCAGGGCTATTGGAAACACCATATATTTT. It translates to CASSYGRAIGNTIYF.

This clone was observed a few times. The V gene is TRBV29-1, the J gene TRBJ2-1, with TRBD2 identical over 10 bases. The CDR3 length is 14 residues. V dropped 3 bases and J dropped 8; count of bases not matched to a gene: 7. Germline assignment: CDR1 SQVTM and CDR2 ANQGSEA. For the CDR3, the DNA is TGCAGCGTTGAGGAGCGGGGGGGCCTCGATGAGCAGTTCTTC. Its protein product is CSVEERGGLDEQFF.

The J gene is TRBJ2-7, the V gene TRBV18; 10 bases fit TRBD1. This CDR3 is built from 15 residues. Germline V gene lookup returns CDR1 KGHSH and CDR2 LQKENI. Losses at the gene ends were 4 bases for V and 6 bases for J; bases not matched to a gene: 9. The CDR3 region is CASSRASDRGSEQYF. CDR3 DNA: TGTGCCAGCTCACGCGCCTCGGACAGGGGGAGCGAGCAGTACTTC.

The chain combines TRBV27 with TRBJ1-5, with no clear D. Trimming pared 4 bases from V and 2 bases from J, leaving 12 bases between. Germline CDR1 MNHEY, CDR2 SMNVEV (reference sequence). The CDR3 runs to 15 residues. CDR3 amino acids: CASSSFMEGNQPQHF. CDR3 coding DNA: TGTGCCAGCAGTTCCTTCATGGAGGGCAATCAGCCCCAGCATTTT.

The chain is built from TRBV27 and TRBJ1-2, with 7 bases fitting TRBD1. V shed 5 bases, J shed 2 bases, and the junction held 5 bases outside the gene matches. The CDR3 sequence is 14 residues long. CDR1 and CDR2 (germline): MNHEY, SMNVEV (reference sequence). DNA of the CDR3: TGTGCCAGCAGTAGGGGACAGATGAACTATGGCTACACCTTC. This sequence encodes CASSRGQMNYGYTF.